The 20 T cell receptor beta chains presented below share a single source sample, sequenced in a study of siplizumab effects on memory and regulatory T cells. Produced via immunoSEQ multiplex PCR; TCRdb's table is partial and in-frame only. The sample has tens of thousands of clones; 75% to 90% are singletons. Input material: Tregs sorted from blood. The receptor set was obtained from a human donor in good health.

This clone was counted only a few times. The J gene is TRBJ2-3, the V gene TRBV11-1, with 10 bases matching TRBD2. The junction had 4 bases not matched to a gene; V was cut back by 5 bases and J by 2 bases. The CDR3 covers 15 residues. Per germline, CDR1 SGHAT and CDR2 FQDESV (reference sequence). The chain's CDR3 is CASSIGTSVTDTQYF. CDR3 coding DNA: TGTGCCAGCAGCATCGGGACTAGCGTCACAGATACGCAGTATTTT.

The V and J genes are TRBV7-9 and TRBJ1-2; the match to TRBD1 covers 8 bases. J gave up 4 bases and V 5 bases, and 12 bases lay outside the gene matches. Germline lookup yields CDR1 SEHNR and CDR2 FQNEAQ (reference sequence). CDR3 length: 16 residues. For the CDR3, the DNA is TGTGCCAGCAGCCGATCCGATACAGGGGGGGGCTATGGCTACACCTTC. Amino acid sequence: CASSRSDTGGGYGYTF. Drawing the rest from reference TRBV7-9 and TRBJ1-2, the complete variable domain is DTGVSQNPRHKITKRGQNVTFRCDPISEHNRLYWYRQTLGQGPEFLTYFQNEAQLEKSRLLSDRFSAERPKGSFSTLEIQRTEQGDSAMYLCASSRSDTGGGYGYTFGSGTRLTVV.

The chain links TRBV11-3 to TRBJ2-6; TRBD2 is a possible D gene (5 bases). Germline CDR1 SGHNT, CDR2 YENEEA. Trimming left V 2 bases short and J 2 bases short, with 10 bases between. This CDR3 contains 16 residues. The CDR3 DNA reads TGTGCCAGCAGCTTAAGCGGAAGAACTGGGGCCAACGTCCTGACTTTC. Translation gives CASSLSGRTGANVLTF.

This clone was observed a single time. The chain uses TRBV13 and TRBJ2-3; 13 bases fit TRBD2. The CDR3 consists of 16 residues. The junction had 8 bases not matched to a gene; V was cut back by 7 bases and J by 4 bases. Looked up from germline, CDR1 is PRHDT and CDR2 is FYEKMQ (reference sequence). In DNA, the CDR3 is TGTGCCAGCAAGTTCGGACTAGCGGGAGTCTCAGATACGCAGTATTTT. Translation: CASKFGLAGVSDTQYF.

This rearrangement joins TRBV9 to TRBJ2-4; no firm D call. Per the germline V gene, CDR1 is SGDLS and CDR2 is YYNGEE. The length of the CDR3 is 15 residues. Trimming left V 0 bases short and J 0 bases short, with 7 bases between. CDR3 amino acids: CASSVAGQAKNIQYF. CDR3 nucleotide sequence: TGTGCCAGCAGCGTAGCAGGCCAAGCCAAAAACATTCAGTACTTC.

This clone showed up just a few times. One end of the junction does not line up with germline, which may come from a read error. V usage is TRBV11-3 and J usage is TRBJ1-2; no reliable D call. The CDR3 covers 11 residues. Germline assignment: CDR1 SGHNT and CDR2 YENEEA. The CDR3 DNA follows: TGTGCCAGCAGCTTAGGAGAGTGGGTTTTCTTC. Its translation: CASSLGEWVFF.

The chain combines TRBV27 with TRBJ2-1, with D possibly being TRBD1 or TRBD2 (5 bases each). In germline, CDR1 is MNHEY, CDR2 SMNVEV (reference sequence). This CDR3 is built from 14 residues. Trimming took off 6 bases at V and 12 bases at J, with 21 bases between the two ends. The CDR3 DNA follows: TGTGCCAGCAGCCGGGGCCCTTCAATAGGTAGGCAGTTCTTC. Its translation is CASSRGPSIGRQFF.

The chain couples TRBV21-1 to TRBJ1-5; the DNA was not compared with TRBD1, the D call given in the table. TRBV21-1 corresponds to a pseudogene. The length of the CDR3 is 15 residues. DNA of the CDR3: TGTGCCAGCAGCAATATACGAAAGGGGAATCAGCCCCAGCATTTT. This sequence encodes CASSNIRKGNQPQHF.

This clone was seen a handful of times. No DNA is shown, since the ends of the CDR3 on it are uncertain; the CDR3 is the one TCRdb lists. This chain connects TRBV5-4 to TRBJ2-2. CDR1 SGHNT and CDR2 YYREEE come from the germline V gene (reference sequence). The CDR3 region is 16 residues in length, termini included. CDR3 sequence reads: CASSFGPGSNTGELFF.

This sequence joins TRBV5-1 and TRBJ1-2; perhaps TRBD1 as D (5 bases). Germline-derived CDR1 and CDR2 are SGHRS and YFSETQ. Trimming removed 4 bases at V and 4 bases at J, with 14 bases between. This CDR3 has 14 residues. In DNA, the CDR3 is TGCGCCAGCAGCCCAGACAGTCACCTCTATGGCTACACCTTC. This translates into CASSPDSHLYGYTF.

This chain links TRBV19 with TRBJ1-4, with no clear D. Germline V gives CDR1 LNHDA, CDR2 SQIVND (reference sequence). The CDR3 has 13 amino acids. V gave up 6 bases and J gave up 6 bases, with 11 bases separating them. The CDR3 DNA follows: TGTGCCAGTAGAGACATGCGTGATGAAAAACTGTTTTTT. As protein: CASRDMRDEKLFF. The full variable domain, rest sourced from reference TRBV19 and TRBJ1-4, is DGGITQSPKYLFRKEGQNVTLSCEQNLNHDAMYWYRQDPGQGLRLIYYSQIVNDFQKGDIAEGYSVSREKKESFPLTVTSAQKNPTAFYLCASRDMRDEKLFFGSGTQLSVL.

The chain links TRBV11-3 to TRBJ2-2, with TRBD1 matching 7 bases. Germline V gives CDR1 SGHNT, CDR2 YENEEA. The CDR3 is 16 amino acids. V lost 5 bases, J lost 6 bases, and 12 bases stayed unmatched. CDR3 DNA sequence: TGTGCCAGCAGCCCACGACAGGGCGTTTTTTCCGGGGAGCTGTTTTTT. Encoded protein: CASSPRQGVFSGELFF.

This chain links TRBV28 with TRBJ2-1; 11 bases are a match to TRBD2. The CDR3 extends over 17 amino acids. The trim removed 5 bases at V and 6 bases at J, leaving 12 bases unmatched. Germline V gives CDR1 MDHEN, CDR2 SYDVKM. The CDR3 nucleotides read TGTGCCAGCAGTCCCCCGGCTAGCGGGAGGCATTCCAATGAGCAGTTCTTC. It translates to CASSPPASGRHSNEQFF.

V and J are TRBV5-1 and TRBJ2-2; tentative D call: TRBD2 (6 bases). Trimming stripped 2 bases from V and 6 bases from J, with 14 bases between. The V gene's germline CDR1 is SGHRS and CDR2 YFSETQ. CDR3 length: 15 amino acids. The DNA of the CDR3 is TGCGCCAGCAGCTTAGGTCTAGCGATTGCCGGGGAGCTGTTTTTT. Residues: CASSLGLAIAGELFF. Looking up the rest from reference TRBV5-1 and TRBJ2-2 gives the full variable domain: KAGVTQTPRYLIKTRGQQVTLSCSPISGHRSVSWYQQTPGQGLQFLFEYFSETQRNKGNFPGRFSGRQFSNSRSEMNVSTLELGDSALYLCASSLGLAIAGELFFGEGSRLTVL.

The rearrangement links TRBV5-6 to TRBJ1-2, with TRBD1 matching over 10 bases. In germline, CDR1 is SGHDT, CDR2 YYEEEE. The CDR3 runs 16 residues. Germline trimming cut 5 bases from V and 4 bases from J; bases unmatched to any gene: 11. CDR3 coding DNA: TGTGCCAGCAGTATTTATCCGGGACAGGGGATCTATGGCTACACCTTC. Residues: CASSIYPGQGIYGYTF.

This rearrangement joins TRBV6-5 to TRBJ2-7, with D uncertain. Germline V gene sequence: CDR1 MNHEY, CDR2 SVGAGI. V lost 4 bases and J 1 base, leaving 14 bases between the germline ends. The CDR3 length is 15 residues. The CDR3 bases are TGTGCCAGCAGTTCGAGGAGCGCGCCTTCCTACGAGCAGTACTTC. Protein: CASSSRSAPSYEQYF.

This clone was seen once. The chain recombines TRBV27 with TRBJ2-1, with 8 bases matching TRBD2. Trimming took 4 bases from V and 15 from J; bases not matched to a gene: 17. From germline, CDR1 is MNHEY and CDR2 SMNVEV (reference sequence). The CDR3 has 15 amino acids. Written as DNA, the CDR3 is TGTGCCAGCAGTTCGTTGACGGGACTAGGTATTCGACGGTTCTTC. This codes for CASSSLTGLGIRRFF.

This chain joins TRBV10-2 and TRBJ2-7, with 7 bases identical to TRBD2. Germline-derived CDR1 and CDR2 are WSHSY and SAAADI. The CDR3 spans 15 residues. Trimming took 8 bases from V and 3 from J; bases not matched to a gene: 13. CDR3 DNA sequence: TGCGCCAGCCGTGGCAATAGCGGGCTTCTCTACGAGCAGTACTTC. Encoded protein: CASRGNSGLLYEQYF.

This chain uses TRBV28 with TRBJ1-2; 7 bases line up with TRBD1. Trimming removed 1 base from V and 1 base from J; junction bases left unmatched: 12. Germline lookup yields CDR1 MDHEN and CDR2 SYDVKM. The CDR3 length is 18 residues. In nucleotides, the CDR3 is TGTGCCAGCAGTTTATTTAGGGGGCAGGGGCGTTTTAACTATGGCTACACCTTC. Amino acids: CASSLFRGQGRFNYGYTF.

This chain links TRBV5-1 with TRBJ2-3; D is perhaps TRBD1 or TRBD2 (5 bases each). This CDR3 is 12 amino acids long. Germline V lookup: CDR1 SGHRS, CDR2 YFSETQ. The germline V and J ends were trimmed by 8 bases and 4 bases, with 11 bases remaining between them. The CDR3, as DNA: TGCGCCAGTGGGGGAGTGGCAGATACGCAGTATTTT. It is translated as CASGGVADTQYF. The complete variable domain, with remaining parts taken from reference TRBV5-1 and TRBJ2-3, reads KAGVTQTPRYLIKTRGQQVTLSCSPISGHRSVSWYQQTPGQGLQFLFEYFSETQRNKGNFPGRFSGRQFSNSRSEMNVSTLELGDSALYLCASGGVADTQYFGPGTRLTVL.